This T cell receptor beta chain was retrieved from a study of chemoradiotherapy in HPV16-positive cancers (dated by TCRdb to between 2020 and 2023). Regarding the research as a whole: Candidate HPV-specific T-cell clones and common TCR motifs were defined by functional T-cell assays performed on cells from two HPV16-positive patients. The study set out to ask whether T-cell immunity against the HPV oncoproteins E6 and E7 changes over the course of chemoradiotherapy and whether that immunity affects survival. The candidate HPV-specific TCRs and motifs were then tracked in TCR repertoires from around 93 patients with HPV-related cancers. The paper as a whole reports these results and caveats: In HPV16-positive patients, expansion of HPV-responsive T cells during chemoradiotherapy was associated with improved recurrence-free survival. The survival association was reported for HPV16-positive patients, and the functional definition of HPV-specific T cells was derived from only two HPV16-positive patients. Expansion of candidate HPV-specific clones and E7-related TCR motifs was observed in the tumor microenvironment during treatment, whereas no such expansion was observed for non-HPV-specific T cells.

Comments on this clone: Its antigen specificity is not known. The record has no base qualities; no much larger clone is one base away.

Libraries came from the immunoSEQ multiplex PCR assay. Imported from immuneACCESS, the table was reduced by TCRdb to in-frame sequences with V and J called. These copies leave out some clones; in studies compared against another copy, an unresolved V gene accounts for under half, and the cause of the remainder is not known. Within this sample are around 3,300 clones, with about 71% of them counted one time only. The leading ten clones occupy 13% to 15% of the sample. The V end loses 2 bases and the J end loses 0 bases, and a stretch of 12 bases separates them. In the germline V gene, CDR1 corresponds to MGHRA and CDR2 to YSYEKL. The CDR3 covers 16 residues, taking in both the cysteine and the phenylalanine. The entry retains the CDR3 DNA only, 48 bases that are in frame from base 1. Repertoires were sampled repeatedly over the course of chemoradiotherapy, so clonal expansion could be followed in the tumor microenvironment.

The rearrangement combines TRBV4-1 with TRBJ2-3; no D gene is confidently identified. This clonotype was sampled from a human donor with HPV-associated anogenital cancer. The specimen was obtained from a patient who underwent chemoradiotherapy. The CDR3 has the sequence CASSQLDLTSTDTQYF. The DNA reads as follows: TGCGCCAGCAGCCAACTAGACCTAACTAGCACAGATACGCAGTATTTT.